These 29 T cell receptor beta chains originate from one sample sequenced in a study of tumor-infiltrating lymphocytes in primary liver carcinoma. Taking roughly 18-32 mg of unsorted bulk tissue, the authors co-extracted RNA and DNA. Synthesis of TCR beta cDNA was carried out from about 500 ng total RNA with a constant-region primer. ARM-PCR, slightly modified, supplied the TCR beta libraries through three nested multiplex PCR rounds. The first two PCR rounds, approximately 10 cycles each, used TRBV1-TRBV30 forward primers and a C-beta reverse primer. One entry per CDR3 protein results from TCRdb running MiXCR on the multiplex PCR reads. Among some 32,000 distinct CDR3 sequences listed, about 82% were seen once. Sequencing was done on a sample of liver tumor tissue from sampling region 5. Subset: tumor region T5, tumor centre. Receptors originate from a man aged 35-49 years with primary liver carcinoma and hepatitis B virus infection.

A remark on this clonotype: An end of the junction does not agree with germline; a read error may underlie this. The rearrangement uses TRBV4-3 and TRBJ2-7, with unresolved D. Germline V lookup: CDR1 LGHNA, CDR2 YSLEER. The CDR3 has 14 amino acids. The CDR3 DNA reads as TGCGCCAGCAGCCAAGAAAGCTCCACCCACGACCAGTACTTC. Protein product: CASSQESSTHDQYF.

Ten or more counts support this clonotype. V is TRBV28 and J is TRBJ1-1, with D possibly matching TRBD1 (6 bases). This CDR3 has 15 residues. CDR1 is MDHEN and CDR2 is SYDVKM in the germline V gene. Trimming took 6 bases from V and 1 from J, leaving 15 bases between them. The CDR3 spells CASRTGQQGNTEAFF. The DNA for the CDR3 is TGTGCCAGCAGAACCGGACAGCAGGGGAACACTGAAGCTTTCTTT. The full variable domain, its missing parts supplied by reference TRBV28 and TRBJ1-1, is DVKVTQSSRYLVKRTGEKVFLECVQDMDHENMFWYRQDPGLGLRLIYFSYDVKMKEKGDIPEGYSVSREKKERFSLILESASTNQTSMYLCASRTGQQGNTEAFFGQGTRLTVV.

This clonotype was found a few times. Germline and junction disagree at one end, which may indicate a read error. The chain combines TRBV6-5 with TRBJ2-1; 8 bases agree with TRBD2. Germline V gene data show CDR1 as MNHEY and CDR2 as SVGAGI. The CDR3 runs 11 residues. In DNA form, the CDR3 reads TGTGTCATCGGGAGAGGGACTAGTGAGTTTTTC. Translated, it gives CVIGRGTSEFF.

Regarding this clonotype: The junction and the germline gene differ at one end; a read error may be behind it. The chain couples TRBV4-2 to TRBJ2-4; TRBD1 agrees at 8 bases. This CDR3 comprises 16 residues. Looked up from germline, CDR1 is LGHNA and CDR2 is YNFKEQ. The CDR3 sequence: CVSSQDLTGGKAVQYF. CDR3 in DNA: TGTGTCAGCAGCCAAGATCTAACAGGGGGAAAGGCCGTTCAGTACTTC.

Details on this clonotype: Its ends do not fully match the called genes, so a read error is possible. This sequence joins TRBV11-2 and TRBJ2-2; tentatively, D is TRBD1 or TRBD2 (6 bases each). The germline V gene has CDR1 SGHAT and CDR2 FQNNGV. The CDR3 is made up of 17 amino acids. CDR3 nucleotide sequence: TGTGCCAGCAGCTTAGGTGTCGGGGGCCGGAACACCGGGAAGCTGTTTTTT. This encodes CASSLGVGGRNTGKLFF.

This clonotype turned up a few times. The chain employs TRBV10-3 and TRBJ1-1, with D unresolved. Germline CDR1 is ENHRY and CDR2 is SYGVKD. This CDR3 spans 11 amino acids. The V end lost 5 bases, the J end lost 5 bases, and 6 bases lay between the germline ends. For the CDR3, the DNA is TGTGCCATCAGTACCGTTACTGAAGCTTTCTTT. It translates to CAISTVTEAFF.

V usage is TRBV10-3 and J usage is TRBJ2-7; D not resolved. Germline V lookup: CDR1 ENHRY, CDR2 SYGVKD. The CDR3 has 14 residues. Trimming took off 10 bases at V and 2 bases at J, with 18 bases between the two ends. For the CDR3, the DNA is TGTGCCACCTCTGACATCTTGAGTACCTACGAGCAGTACTTC. Translation: CATSDILSTYEQYF.

Notes on this clonotype: The germline gene is not matched at one end of the junction; a read error may be the cause. V and J are TRBV5-1 and TRBJ2-2, with D unresolved. Germline-derived CDR1 and CDR2 are SGHRS and YFSETQ. This CDR3 comprises 16 residues. DNA of the CDR3: TGTGCCAGCAGTGTCGGCCAGTGTGGTAGCACCGGGGAGCTGTTTTTT. It specifies CASSVGQCGSTGELFF.

Concerning this clonotype: Given the absence of the conserved phenylalanine or tryptophan at the CDR3 end, a read error is likely. V and J are TRBV6-1 and TRBJ2-2; D is ambiguous. This CDR3 has 17 amino acids. With 2 bases removed from V and 11 bases from J, the gap between germline ends came to 24 bases. The germline CDR1 and CDR2 sequences are MNHNS and SASEGT. The CDR3 region is CASSEFGWQALDGELFS. The CDR3 DNA follows: TGTGCCAGCAGTGAATTCGGATGGCAGGCCCTCGACGGAGAGCTGTTTTCT.

A word on this clonotype: This could be a read error, since a much larger clone is one nucleotide away. The CDR3 DNA follows: TGTGCCAGCGGCTCTGCCGCGGGCCGCTCCTACAATGAGCAGTTCTTC. Protein sequence: CASGSAAGRSYNEQFF. This chain connects TRBV28 to TRBJ2-1; D perhaps matches TRBD2 (5 bases). The CDR3 runs 16 residues. The germline V gene has CDR1 MDHEN and CDR2 SYDVKM. The V gene lost 8 bases and the J gene lost 0 bases, with 17 bases spanning the gap.

With regard to this clonotype: Likely a read error: the CDR3 ends without its conserved phenylalanine or tryptophan. The J gene is TRBJ2-7, the V gene TRBV6-2 or TRBV6-3, with D uncertain. The germline V gene has CDR1 MNHEY and CDR2 SVGEGT. Trimming left V 2 bases short and J 5 bases short, with 4 bases between. CDR3 length equals 11 residues. The CDR3 region is CASSYIHEQYY. The CDR3 nucleotides read TGTGCCAGCAGTTACATCCACGAGCAGTACTAC.

A note on this clonotype: Here the CDR3 omits its conserved ending phenylalanine or tryptophan, so a read error is the likely source. It is unclear where the CDR3 begins or ends on the DNA, so no DNA is shown, and the CDR3 is as TCRdb lists it. The chain combines TRBV28 with TRBJ1-1. The CDR3 is 16 amino acids in total, end residues counted. The germline gives CDR1 MDHEN, CDR2 SYDVKM. The CDR3 is CASSSTFHGVNTDAFL.

The sample holds a few counts of this clonotype. The rearrangement links TRBV7-2 to TRBJ2-1; 9 positions agree with TRBD1. The CDR3 loop spans 15 amino acids. Germline lookup yields CDR1 SGHTA and CDR2 FQGNSA. With V trimmed by 5 bases and J by 6 bases, 8 bases remained unmatched. This chain's CDR3 is CASSAPGQGGNEQFF. For the CDR3, the DNA is TGTGCCAGCAGCGCTCCGGGACAGGGTGGCAATGAGCAGTTCTTC.

The chain recombines TRBV20-1 with TRBJ2-1, with a weak D call TRBD1 (5 bases). V was clipped by 5 bases and J by 5 bases, with 19 bases between them. This CDR3 has 15 residues. CDR1 and CDR2 from the germline V gene are DFQATT and SNEGSKA (reference sequence). The CDR3 protein is CSAHDQGQSNNEQFF. CDR3 sequence (DNA): TGCAGTGCTCATGATCAGGGTCAATCAAACAATGAGCAGTTCTTC.

Comment on this clonotype: An end of the junction differs from the germline gene, which may be a read error. The rearrangement joins TRBV9 to TRBJ2-1; D assignment may be TRBD1 or TRBD2 (6 bases each). The CDR3 runs to 15 residues. CDR1 SGDLS and CDR2 YYNGEE come from the germline V gene. The CDR3: CASSIGTLGGNERFF. The CDR3 nucleotides are TGTGCCAGCAGCATAGGGACCCTCGGGGGCAATGAGCGGTTCTTC.

In its sample, this clonotype ranks as medium-sized. This rearrangement joins TRBV6-1 to TRBJ2-1; no clear D. Trimming shortened V by 2 bases and J by 11 bases, and 10 bases separated the two germline ends. The germline gives CDR1 MNHNS, CDR2 SASEGT. CDR3 length equals 12 residues. The CDR3 reads CASSEREIKQFF. CDR3 bases: TGTGCCAGCAGTGAACGCGAGATAAAGCAGTTCTTC.

In regard to this clonotype: The junction shows a germline mismatch at one end, possibly a read error. The gene calls are TRBV29-1 and TRBJ2-1, with D perhaps assigned TRBD1 or TRBD2 (6 bases each). There are 12 residues in the CDR3. The V gene's germline CDR1 is SQVTM and CDR2 ANQGSEA. The CDR3 spells CSARIGGNEQFF. CDR3 sequence (DNA): TGCAGCGCCAGGATAGGGGGGAATGAACAGTTCTTC.

The table lists this clonotype with a few counts. The final CDR3 position lacks the conserved phenylalanine or tryptophan, pointing to a likely read error. The chain links TRBV6-1 to TRBJ1-4; weak D call: TRBD1 (6 bases). The CDR3 runs to 15 residues. Germline V gene sequence: CDR1 MNHNS, CDR2 SASEGT. The CDR3 region has the DNA TGTGCCAGCAGTATCGGACAGTGGGGTAATGAAAAGCTGTTTCTT. Residues: CASSIGQWGNEKLFL.

A single count supports this clonotype. Sequence at one end of the junction differs from germline and may be a read error. This chain joins TRBV4-3 and TRBJ2-7; possibly TRBD1 for D (6 bases). Germline V gives CDR1 LGHNA, CDR2 YSLEER. This CDR3 spans 15 amino acids. The DNA for the CDR3 is TGCACCAGCAGCCAAGACAGGACCCCGACCTACGAGCAGTACTTC. It translates to CTSSQDRTPTYEQYF.

A note on this clonotype: The junction departs from the called germline gene at one end, perhaps through a read error. The rearrangement joins TRBV11-2 to TRBJ2-5; the match to TRBD2 covers 9 bases. The length of the CDR3 is 16 residues. Germline V gene lookup returns CDR1 SGHAT and CDR2 FQNNGV. For the CDR3, the DNA is TGTGCCACCAGCCAAACACCTGGCGGGGGGGAAGAGACCCAATACTTC. Protein: CATSQTPGGGEETQYF. Together with reference TRBV11-2 and TRBJ2-5, the CDR3 gives the full variable domain: EAGVAQSPRYKIIEKRQSVAFWCNPISGHATLYWYQQILGQGPKLLIQFQNNGVVDDSQLPKDRFSAERLKGVDSTLKIQPAKLEDSAVYLCATSQTPGGGEETQYFGPGTRLLVL.

About this clonotype itself: One junction end does not reproduce the germline sequence, and a read error may be involved. The J gene is TRBJ2-6, the V gene TRBV10-3; D remains unclear. The CDR3 is made up of 15 amino acids. Germline CDR1 ENHRY, CDR2 SYGVKD. For the CDR3, the DNA is TGTGCCATCAGTGAGTCTAGCCCTGGGACCAACGTCCTGACTTTC. It codes for CAISESSPGTNVLTF.

Note on this clonotype: One end of the junction fails to match germline, which may point to a read error. The chain employs TRBV7-8 and TRBJ2-2; D possibly corresponds to TRBD2 (6 bases). The CDR3 consists of 17 residues. Germline CDR1 is SGHVS and CDR2 is FQNEAQ. As DNA, the CDR3 is TGTGCCAGCAGCTTCCGGACTGGCGGGGCGAACACCGGGAAGCTGTTTTTT. Translated: CASSFRTGGANTGKLFF.

The chain combines TRBV11-3 with TRBJ1-2; no definite D call. CDR1 and CDR2 from the germline V gene are SGHNT and YENEEA. This CDR3 is built from 11 residues. V was clipped by 5 bases and J by 8 bases, with 9 bases between them. In DNA, the CDR3 is TGTGCCAGCAGCCCTCTGCGGGGCTACACCTTC. Its protein is CASSPLRGYTF.

This clonotype was seen at least ten times. This chain joins TRBV10-3 and TRBJ1-1; 9 bases are a match to TRBD1. Unmatched junction bases numbered 6, after V lost 6 bases and J lost 4 bases. This CDR3 is 14 amino acids long. Germline CDR1 reads ENHRY; CDR2 reads SYGVKD. For the CDR3, the DNA is TGTGCCATCAGGGGACAGGGAGGGTCCACTGAAGCTTTCTTT. Amino acid sequence: CAIRGQGGSTEAFF.

Comment on this clonotype: Being one base from a much bigger clone, this may be a read error. The chain combines TRBV20-1 with TRBJ1-5, with D possibly TRBD1 on 5 matching bases. The CDR3 is made up of 14 amino acids. Germline V gives CDR1 DFQATT, CDR2 SNEGSKA (reference sequence). CDR3 nucleotides: TGCAGTACTAGTAACTGGGGCCGAAATCAGCCCCAGCATTTT. Its protein is CSTSNWGRNQPQHF.

The CDR3 DNA sequence: TGTGCCAGCAGCCCCGGACATGGAACGCACTATGAGCAGTACTTC. Translation gives CASSPGHGTHYEQYF. The chain recombines TRBV12-3 or TRBV12-4 with TRBJ2-7; D is possibly TRBD1 (5 bases). Trimming pared 6 bases from V and 7 bases from J, leaving 22 bases between. The CDR3 sequence is 15 residues long.

There are a few counts of this clonotype. The chain joins TRBV29-1 to TRBJ2-1; D might be TRBD1 or TRBD2, each matching 7 bases. Germline lookup yields CDR1 SQVTM and CDR2 ANQGSEA. This CDR3 region has 12 residues. CDR3 sequence reads: CIARPGGDEQFF. The CDR3 DNA reads as TGCATAGCCCGCCCAGGGGGGGATGAGCAGTTCTTC.

On this clonotype: Since the CDR3 does not end with the conserved phenylalanine or tryptophan, this likely comes from a read error. The genes are TRBV12-3 or TRBV12-4 and TRBJ2-7, with TRBD2 matching over 8 bases. This CDR3 has 15 residues. The ends lost 10 bases at V and 4 bases at J; junction bases unmatched: 15. This CDR3 reads CANGSATSAGYEQYL. The CDR3 nucleotides are TGTGCCAACGGTTCCGCGACTAGCGCTGGTTACGAGCAGTACCTC.

This clonotype is labeled as medium-sized (0.01 to 0.1%). The chain combines TRBV12-3 or TRBV12-4 with TRBJ2-2; D remains unclear. V lost 6 bases to trimming and J lost 7 bases, with 9 bases between them. This CDR3 has 12 residues. The CDR3 region has the DNA TGTGCCAGCAGCCCCTCTGACGGGGAGCTGTTTTTT. Encoded protein: CASSPSDGELFF.